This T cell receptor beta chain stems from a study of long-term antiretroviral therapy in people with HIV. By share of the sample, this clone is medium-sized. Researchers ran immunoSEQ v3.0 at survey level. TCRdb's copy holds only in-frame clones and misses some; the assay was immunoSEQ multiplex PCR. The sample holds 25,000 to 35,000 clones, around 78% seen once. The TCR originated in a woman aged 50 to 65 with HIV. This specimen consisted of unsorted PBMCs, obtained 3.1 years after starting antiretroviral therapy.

The CDR3 region is CSVTGARVEKLFF. The CDR3 bases are TGCAGCGTTACAGGGGCACGGGTAGAAAAACTGTTTTTT. The rearrangement joins TRBV29-1 to TRBJ1-4, with 7 nucleotides matching TRBD1. CDR1 SQVTM and CDR2 ANQGSEA come from the germline V gene. The CDR3 has 13 residues. V was pared by 5 bases and J by 8 bases, with 8 bases of the junction left unmatched.